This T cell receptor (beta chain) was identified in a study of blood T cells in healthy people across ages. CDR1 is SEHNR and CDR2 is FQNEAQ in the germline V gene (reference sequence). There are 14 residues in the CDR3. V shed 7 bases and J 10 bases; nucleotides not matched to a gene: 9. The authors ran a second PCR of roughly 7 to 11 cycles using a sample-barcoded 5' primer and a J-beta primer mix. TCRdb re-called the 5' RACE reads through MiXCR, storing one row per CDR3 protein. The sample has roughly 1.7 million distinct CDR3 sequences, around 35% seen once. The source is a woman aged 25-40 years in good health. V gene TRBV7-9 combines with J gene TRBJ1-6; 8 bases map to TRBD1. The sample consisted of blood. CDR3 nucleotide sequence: TGTGCCAGCAACTCGGACAGGGCCGAATCACCCCTCCACTTT. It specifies CASNSDRAESPLHF.